One sample yielded the 22 T cell receptor beta chains listed below, sequenced in a study of blood T cells in healthy people across ages. With a J-beta primer mix and a sample-barcoded 5' primer, a second PCR ran about 7 to 11 cycles. TCRdb re-analysed the 5' RACE reads in MiXCR, keeping a single row per CDR3 protein. The sample gives approximately 810,000 distinct CDR3 sequences, 35% to 40% of which show up once; 10% to 15% is in the top ten. Sequenced material: blood. These receptors were obtained from a young man in good health.

On this clonotype itself: The junction and the germline gene differ at one end; a read error may be behind it. The chain recombines TRBV18 with TRBJ2-1, with 9 bases lining up with TRBD1. Per germline, CDR1 KGHSH and CDR2 LQKENI. CDR3 size: 16 residues. The DNA of the CDR3 is TGTGCCAGCTCTCCACCGCCCGGGACAGGGTACAATGAGCAGTTCTTC. It yields the protein CASSPPPGTGYNEQFF.

The genes are TRBV20-1 and TRBJ1-5, with TRBD1 as a possible D gene (5 bases). The closer fit of TRBJ2-3 to the DNA end suggests the J call may be wrong. The germline V gene encodes CDR1 DFQATT and CDR2 SNEGSKA (reference sequence). The CDR3 contains 15 residues. The CDR3 spells CSASTGRLSNQPQYF. The CDR3, as DNA: TGCAGTGCTTCTACAGGACGCCTTAGCAATCAGCCCCAGTATTTT.

This clonotype was seen a handful of times. The V gene is TRBV4-3, the J gene TRBJ2-7; possible D gene TRBD2, 5 bases. V gave up 2 bases and J gave up 7 bases, with 9 bases separating them. CDR3 length: 12 residues. Germline V gives CDR1 LGHNA, CDR2 YSLEER. CDR3 nucleotide sequence: TGCGCCAGCAGCCAAACGGGAAATGAGCAGTACTTC. Translating gives CASSQTGNEQYF.

This sequence joins TRBV3-1 and TRBJ1-5; unclear D gene. This CDR3 contains 15 residues. Germline CDR1 LGHDT, CDR2 YNNKEL (reference sequence). V was trimmed by 0 bases and J by 6 bases, leaving 12 bases between them. The CDR3: CASSQEFDGVQPQHF. The CDR3 coding sequence is TGTGCCAGCAGCCAAGAATTCGACGGGGTTCAGCCCCAGCATTTT.

This clonotype was seen only a few times. This sequence joins TRBV20-1 and TRBJ2-1; 9 bases line up with TRBD1. The DNA end is a closer match to TRBJ2-7, so the J assignment may be wrong. Germline-derived CDR1 and CDR2 are DFQATT and SNEGSKA (reference sequence). The CDR3 spans 16 residues. DNA of the CDR3: TGCAGTGCTAGAGATAAGAAACAGGGGGCCCGCAATGAGCAGTACTTC. Translation gives CSARDKKQGARNEQYF.

This sequence joins TRBV25-1 and TRBJ1-5; D remains unclear. V was trimmed by 1 base and J by 3 bases, leaving 7 bases between them. This CDR3 contains 14 residues. Germline assignment: CDR1 MGHDK and CDR2 SYGVNS. CDR3 coding DNA: TGTGCCAGCAGTGAATTAGATTTCAATCAGCCCCAGCATTTT. It encodes CASSELDFNQPQHF. Full variable domain (outside the CDR3, taken from reference TRBV25-1 and TRBJ1-5): EADIYQTPRYLVIGTGKKITLECSQTMGHDKMYWYQQDPGMELHLIHYSYGVNSTEKGDLSSESTVSRIRTEHFPLTLESARPSHTSQYLCASSELDFNQPQHFGDGTRLSIL.

The chain uses TRBV27 and TRBJ2-7; 9 bases map to TRBD1. The CDR3 consists of 15 residues. The J segment lost 7 bases and the V segment lost 5 bases, leaving 12 bases of the junction unmatched. Germline V gives CDR1 MNHEY, CDR2 SMNVEV (reference sequence). The CDR3 here is CASSLRDRVSNEQYF. As DNA, the CDR3 is TGTGCCAGCAGTCTCCGGGACAGGGTGTCTAATGAGCAGTACTTC.

This clonotype occurred many times. The chain couples TRBV6-5 to TRBJ2-5; 8 bases are a match to TRBD2. CDR1 is MNHEY and CDR2 is SVGAGI in the germline V gene. V lost 6 bases, J lost 5 bases, and 11 bases stayed unmatched. The CDR3 extends over 15 amino acids. CDR3 coding DNA: TGTGCCAGCAGGCGACTAGCGAATGGGGTGGAGACCCAGTACTTC. It yields the protein CASRRLANGVETQYF.

This clonotype was detected a few times. This CDR3 reads CASTLGGPNSPLHF. The DNA of the CDR3 is TGTGCCAGCACCCTTGGGGGGCCCAACTCACCCCTCCACTTT. This chain connects TRBV12-3 or TRBV12-4 to TRBJ1-6, with D tentatively TRBD1 (6 bases). Trimming cost V 7 bases and J 10 bases, with 17 bases left between them. The CDR3 sequence is 14 residues long.

This clonotype turned up a few times. The rearrangement joins TRBV27 to TRBJ2-3; possibly TRBD2 for D (7 bases). V lost 5 bases, J lost 2 bases, and 29 bases lay in between. CDR3 length: 20 residues. CDR1 is MNHEY, CDR2 SMNVEV, per germline (reference sequence). CDR3 protein: CASSSRRGGFGLRNTDTQYF. The CDR3 nucleotides read TGTGCCAGCAGTAGCAGGAGGGGGGGCTTCGGTTTACGAAACACAGATACGCAGTATTTT.

This clonotype was counted between two and nine times. The rearrangement links TRBV7-2 to TRBJ2-7; possibly TRBD1 or TRBD2 for D (6 bases each). From germline, CDR1 is SGHTA and CDR2 FQGNSA. This CDR3 is 18 amino acids long. The V gene lost 3 bases and the J gene lost 7 bases, with 28 bases spanning the gap. The CDR3 bases are TGTGCCAGCAGCTTCGACCGTCAGATGGGGGGCAGCTACAATGAGCAGTACTTC. Translated: CASSFDRQMGGSYNEQYF.

In this sample, this clonotype turned up many times. V usage is TRBV5-1 and J usage is TRBJ2-3; the match to TRBD2 covers 9 bases. The CDR3 totals 16 residues. Germline CDR1 is SGHRS and CDR2 is YFSETQ. V dropped 4 bases and J dropped 1; count of bases not matched to a gene: 7. In DNA, the CDR3 is TGCGCCAGCAGCCTTCTAGCGGGGCTAGGCACAGATACGCAGTATTTT. Translation gives CASSLLAGLGTDTQYF. The full variable domain, its missing parts supplied by reference TRBV5-1 and TRBJ2-3, is KAGVTQTPRYLIKTRGQQVTLSCSPISGHRSVSWYQQTPGQGLQFLFEYFSETQRNKGNFPGRFSGRQFSNSRSEMNVSTLELGDSALYLCASSLLAGLGTDTQYFGPGTRLTVL.

This clonotype was seen more than once but under ten times. V is TRBV12-3 or TRBV12-4 and J is TRBJ2-1; TRBD1 might be the D (5 bases). The CDR3 contains 14 residues. With 6 bases removed from V and 0 bases from J, the gap between germline ends came to 9 bases. In nucleotides, the CDR3 is TGTGCCAGCAGACAGGCTTACTCCTACAATGAGCAGTTCTTC. Residues: CASRQAYSYNEQFF.

The table lists this clonotype with many counts. CDR3 in amino acids: CASSLQGRWEKLFF. CDR3 sequence (DNA): TGTGCCAGCAGCCTGCAAGGAAGGTGGGAAAAACTGTTTTTT. V gene TRBV5-6 combines with J gene TRBJ1-4; D ambiguous. This CDR3 has 14 residues. Germline assignment: CDR1 SGHDT and CDR2 YYEEEE. V lost 4 bases to trimming and J lost 8 bases, with 15 bases between them.

The sample holds a few counts of this clonotype. The chain combines TRBV4-1 with TRBJ1-6; no definite D call. CDR3 length: 17 residues. CDR1 and CDR2 from the germline V gene are MGHRA and YSYEKL. V lost 4 bases and J 0 bases, leaving 13 bases between the germline ends. CDR3 amino acids: CASSPSTPSSYNSPLHF. The CDR3 nucleotides read TGCGCCAGCAGCCCATCTACTCCGAGCTCCTATAATTCACCCCTCCACTTT.

The chain recombines TRBV20-1 with TRBJ2-7, with TRBD1 matching over 7 bases. Germline loops: CDR1 DFQATT, CDR2 SNEGSKA (reference sequence). This CDR3 has 14 residues. The junction had 9 bases not matched to a gene; V was cut back by 4 bases and J by 3 bases. In DNA form, the CDR3 reads TGCAGTGCTAAACCGGGACAGTTCATCTACGAGCAGTACTTC. It codes for CSAKPGQFIYEQYF.

The chain joins TRBV7-2 to TRBJ2-5; D remains unclear. CDR3 length: 14 amino acids. Germline V gives CDR1 SGHTA, CDR2 FQGNSA. The germline V and J ends were trimmed by 2 bases and 0 bases, with 7 bases remaining between them. CDR3 coding DNA: TGTGCCAGCAGCTTATTGTCGTACCAAGAGACCCAGTACTTC. This codes for CASSLLSYQETQYF.

This clonotype was seen only once. The rearrangement links TRBV29-1 to TRBJ2-1, with 9 bases matching TRBD2. The J call may be faulty, since TRBJ2-7 better matches the DNA end. Per germline, CDR1 SQVTM and CDR2 ANQGSEA. This CDR3 has 15 amino acids. CDR3 bases: TGCAGCGTTGAAGGTATGGGACTAGCCTACAATGAGCAGTACTTC. This gives the protein CSVEGMGLAYNEQYF.

As regards this clonotype: A junction end diverges from the germline sequence, so it may reflect a read error. The chain carries TRBV29-1 and TRBJ2-3; D may be TRBD1 (6 bases). CDR1 and CDR2 from the germline V gene are SQVTM and ANQGSEA. The CDR3 is 16 residues long. The chain's CDR3 is CSVGDGRGWDTDTQYF. CDR3 DNA: TGCAGTGTTGGAGATGGCAGGGGTTGGGACACAGATACGCAGTATTTT.

Comment on this clonotype: A read error may produce the germline difference seen at one junction end. This chain connects TRBV6-8 to TRBJ1-5; no definite D call. The CDR3 has 16 residues. Germline V lookup: CDR1 MNHGY, CDR2 SAAAGT. This chain's CDR3 is CVSIPGRTYSNQPQHF. The CDR3 region has the DNA TGTGTCAGCATTCCTGGACGGACTTATAGCAATCAGCCCCAGCATTTT.

CDR3 DNA sequence: TGCGCCAGCAGCCAAGATAGAGGCTCCAGAAGACCCAATGAAAAACTGTTTTTT. It translates to CASSQDRGSRRPNEKLFF. The chain joins TRBV4-3 to TRBJ1-4; D is ambiguous. This CDR3 comprises 18 residues. Trimming took off 0 bases at V and 5 bases at J, with 19 bases between the two ends. Germline V gives CDR1 LGHNA, CDR2 YSLEER.

The gene calls are TRBV7-3 and TRBJ1-2; 10 bases line up with TRBD1. In germline, CDR1 is SGHTA, CDR2 FQGTGA. The V and J ends lost 3 bases and 6 bases, in that order; junction bases with no gene match: 7. This CDR3 has 15 residues. The DNA of the CDR3 is TGTGCCAGCAGCTTGGGGACAGGGACAGGGGATGGCTACACCTTC. Protein: CASSLGTGTGDGYTF.